Each of the 26 T cell receptor beta chains below was sequenced from the same sample in a study of Tregs in tolerant kidney transplant recipients. Method: immunoSEQ multiplex PCR; TCRdb's copy keeps in-frame clones and lacks some. In the table there are tens of thousands of clones, approximately 92% of which are singletons. Sequencing used CD8+ T cells from blood. These receptors originate from a human donor in good health.

This chain uses TRBV4-1 with TRBJ1-2, with a weak D call TRBD1 (5 bases). This CDR3 has 13 residues. Germline assignment: CDR1 MGHRA and CDR2 YSYEKL. V was trimmed by 1 base and J by 8 bases, leaving 11 bases between them. The CDR3 reads CASSQVQGRGYTF. The DNA for the CDR3 is TGCGCCAGCAGCCAAGTCCAGGGTCGAGGCTACACCTTC.

This chain connects TRBV2 to TRBJ2-5; D possibly corresponds to TRBD1 (6 bases). V gave up 10 bases and J gave up 6 bases, with 9 bases separating them. Germline CDR1 reads SNHLY; CDR2 reads FYNNEI. The CDR3 spans 10 residues. CDR3 DNA: TGTGCCACCAGGGGAAAGACCCAGTACTTC. This sequence encodes CATRGKTQYF.

The V call is TRBV5-6, the J call TRBJ1-2, with no clear D. The CDR3 totals 14 residues. The germline CDR1 and CDR2 sequences are SGHDT and YYEEEE. Between the trimmed V and J ends, which lost 1 base and 2 bases, there was a span of 9 bases. The CDR3 is CASSLLLLNYGYTF. The CDR3 DNA is TGTGCCAGCAGCTTGTTGCTCTTAAACTATGGCTACACCTTC. The complete variable domain, with remaining parts taken from reference TRBV5-6 and TRBJ1-2, reads DAGVTQSPTHLIKTRGQQVTLRCSPKSGHDTVSWYQQALGQGPQFIFQYYEEEERQRGNFPDRFSGHQFPNYSSELNVNALLLGDSALYLCASSLLLLNYGYTFGSGTRLTVV.

This sequence joins TRBV30 and TRBJ1-2, with D unresolved. The CDR3 has 17 amino acids. Trimming shortened V by 0 bases and J by 5 bases, and 22 bases separated the two germline ends. The germline V gene encodes CDR1 GTSNPN and CDR2 SVGIG (reference sequence). CDR3 sequence reads: CAWSVRRVVGGSYGYTF. DNA of the CDR3: TGTGCCTGGAGTGTTAGGAGGGTGGTGGGCGGTTCGTATGGCTACACCTTC.

V gene TRBV4-1 combines with J gene TRBJ2-7; D is perhaps TRBD1 or TRBD2 (5 bases each). The CDR3 sequence is 16 residues long. The germline V gene encodes CDR1 MGHRA and CDR2 YSYEKL. Between the trimmed V and J ends, which lost 1 base and 3 bases, there was a span of 16 bases. CDR3 nucleotides: TGCGCCAGCAGCCAAGCGACCCCGGGACCGTACTACGAGCAGTACTTC. It translates to CASSQATPGPYYEQYF.

V is TRBV4-1 and J is TRBJ2-1; D is possibly TRBD1 or TRBD2 (6 bases each). Germline CDR1 and CDR2: MGHRA and YSYEKL. The CDR3 consists of 12 residues. Trimming cost V 4 bases and J 9 bases, with 10 bases left between them. The CDR3 nucleotides read TGCGCCAGCAGCCCCGGGGGCGGTGAGCAGTTCTTC. Encoded protein: CASSPGGGEQFF.

CDR3 in amino acids: CASSLGLAGFNEQFF. The CDR3 DNA reads TGTGCCAGCAGCTTGGGACTAGCGGGGTTCAATGAGCAGTTCTTC. V gene TRBV5-6 combines with J gene TRBJ2-1; 11 nucleotides align to TRBD2. Trimming at V came to 0 bases and at J to 6 bases, leaving 2 bases not matched to a gene. Germline loops: CDR1 SGHDT, CDR2 YYEEEE. The CDR3 has 15 residues. The variable domain in full, completed from reference TRBV5-6 and TRBJ2-1, reads DAGVTQSPTHLIKTRGQQVTLRCSPKSGHDTVSWYQQALGQGPQFIFQYYEEEERQRGNFPDRFSGHQFPNYSSELNVNALLLGDSALYLCASSLGLAGFNEQFFGPGTRLTVL.

The chain combines TRBV19 with TRBJ2-1; 9 positions match TRBD1. The germline gives CDR1 LNHDA, CDR2 SQIVND (reference sequence). The V segment lost 9 bases and the J segment 2 bases; nucleotides outside the gene matches: 8. This CDR3 is 15 amino acids long. The CDR3: CASRTGVEAYNEQFF. The CDR3 DNA reads TGTGCCAGCCGGACAGGGGTTGAGGCCTACAATGAGCAGTTCTTC.

CDR3 nucleotide sequence: TGTGCCAGCAGCGTAGCGGAGTGGCCCAGCACCGGGGAGCTGTTTTTT. Translated, it gives CASSVAEWPSTGELFF. This chain connects TRBV9 to TRBJ2-2, with unresolved D. This CDR3 is built from 16 residues. Trimming removed 0 bases from V and 4 bases from J, with 13 bases in between. Germline V gives CDR1 SGDLS, CDR2 YYNGEE.

This sequence joins TRBV7-6 and TRBJ2-1; 12 bases line up with TRBD1. The V gene's germline CDR1 is SGHVS and CDR2 FNYEAQ. V shed 5 bases, J shed 7 bases, and the junction held 12 bases outside the gene matches. The CDR3 is 17 amino acids. CDR3 nucleotides: TGTGCCAGCAGCCCGACGGCGGGACAGGGGGCGAGTAATGAGCAGTTCTTC. It codes for CASSPTAGQGASNEQFF.

This chain joins TRBV7-6 and TRBJ2-3; D possibly corresponds to TRBD2 (6 bases). Germline V gives CDR1 SGHVS, CDR2 FNYEAQ. Trimming shortened V by 5 bases and J by 3 bases, and 18 bases separated the two germline ends. The CDR3 totals 16 residues. The CDR3 here is CASSHPLGGGTDTQYF. The CDR3, as DNA: TGTGCCAGCAGCCACCCGCTGGGGGGTGGAACAGATACGCAGTATTTT.

This clone was observed a single time. The rearrangement joins TRBV5-8 to TRBJ1-2, with unresolved D. The germline V gene has CDR1 SGHTS and CDR2 YDEGEE. The CDR3 loop spans 13 amino acids. V shed 4 bases and J shed 6 bases, with 13 bases lying between them. CDR3 sequence (DNA): TGTGCCAGCAGCCTGGTGGGTTTGAATGGCTACACCTTC. It is translated as CASSLVGLNGYTF.

The V call is TRBV6-5, the J call TRBJ1-1; D not resolved. V lost 8 bases to trimming and J lost 1 base, with 11 bases between them. The CDR3 has 13 amino acids. Germline CDR1 MNHEY, CDR2 SVGAGI. In DNA, the CDR3 is TGTGCCAGCGGACCTACAGAGAACACTGAAGCTTTCTTT. Its protein product is CASGPTENTEAFF.

The chain combines TRBV7-2 with TRBJ2-7, with D possibly TRBD1 on 6 matching bases. V was pared by 6 bases and J by 3 bases, with 18 bases between. The length of the CDR3 is 15 residues. Germline CDR1 SGHTA, CDR2 FQGNSA. CDR3 sequence (DNA): TGTGCCAGCAGATCTAATAAACAGGGAAGCTACGAGCAGTACTTC. Translating it yields CASRSNKQGSYEQYF.

The V call is TRBV10-3, the J call TRBJ2-3; no firm D call. V was pared by 3 bases and J by 2 bases, with 12 bases between. Germline lookup yields CDR1 ENHRY and CDR2 SYGVKD. The CDR3 extends over 15 amino acids. DNA of the CDR3: TGTGCCATCAGTGACGTGGGAAGGTCCACAGATACGCAGTATTTT. This sequence encodes CAISDVGRSTDTQYF.

The chain combines TRBV27 with TRBJ2-1, with TRBD2 identical over 7 bases. The CDR3 length is 14 residues. Per germline, CDR1 MNHEY and CDR2 SMNVEV (reference sequence). The V gene end was trimmed by 2 bases and the J gene end by 8 bases; junction bases not matched to a gene: 6. The CDR3 DNA is TGTGCCAGCAGTTTAAGGGGCGGGAGCCATGAGCAGTTCTTC. This sequence encodes CASSLRGGSHEQFF.

The genes are TRBV30 and TRBJ2-7; the D is unclear. This CDR3 has 12 residues. The V end was cut by 6 bases, the J end by 1 base, with 10 bases between. Per the germline V gene, CDR1 is GTSNPN and CDR2 is SVGIG (reference sequence). CDR3 in amino acids: CACLGRSYEQYF. The DNA for the CDR3 is TGTGCCTGCCTTGGGCGGTCCTACGAGCAGTACTTC.

The chain recombines TRBV11-2 with TRBJ2-7, with 14 bases that match TRBD2. J lost 2 bases, V lost 6 bases, and 6 bases had no gene match. The CDR3 is made up of 16 amino acids. Germline CDR1 and CDR2: SGHAT and FQNNGV. The CDR3 DNA is TGTGCCAGCAGTGCGGGACTAGCGGGAGAAGCCTACGAGCAGTACTTC. It specifies CASSAGLAGEAYEQYF. Supplemented by reference TRBV11-2 and TRBJ2-7, the full variable domain reads EAGVAQSPRYKIIEKRQSVAFWCNPISGHATLYWYQQILGQGPKLLIQFQNNGVVDDSQLPKDRFSAERLKGVDSTLKIQPAKLEDSAVYLCASSAGLAGEAYEQYFGPGTRLTVT.

This chain links TRBV7-6 with TRBJ1-2, with D perhaps matching TRBD1 (6 bases). CDR3 length: 17 amino acids. Germline CDR1 is SGHVS and CDR2 is FNYEAQ. With 1 base removed from V and 6 bases from J, the gap between germline ends came to 21 bases. The CDR3 region is CASSLGLNSEGDHGYTF. CDR3 bases: TGTGCCAGCAGCTTAGGGTTGAACTCGGAGGGGGATCATGGCTACACCTTC.

The J gene is TRBJ2-3, the V gene TRBV7-6; D might be TRBD2 (5 bases). The germline V gene encodes CDR1 SGHVS and CDR2 FNYEAQ. The CDR3 length is 16 residues. V dropped 5 bases and J dropped 1 base, with 16 bases sitting between them. CDR3 in DNA: TGTGCCAGCAGCCTACGTCCCGAGGGAGGCACAGATACGCAGTATTTT. Protein sequence: CASSLRPEGGTDTQYF.

This clone came up once. CDR3 loop: CASSLEAGGYEQYF. The CDR3, as DNA: TGTGCCAGCAGCTTGGAGGCAGGGGGTTACGAGCAGTACTTC. The J gene is TRBJ2-7, the V gene TRBV7-9, with TRBD1 matching over 7 bases. Germline lookup yields CDR1 SEHNR and CDR2 FQNEAQ (reference sequence). V lost 3 bases, J lost 4 bases, and 6 bases stayed unmatched. The CDR3 length is 14 residues.

The chain uses TRBV6-4 and TRBJ2-5; D might be TRBD1 or TRBD2, each matching 6 bases. CDR3 size: 15 residues. V gave up 3 bases and J gave up 2 bases, with 13 bases separating them. Germline V CDR1 and CDR2: MRHNA, SNTAGT. The chain's CDR3 is CASSEGSGAQETQYF. The CDR3 DNA follows: TGTGCCAGCAGTGAGGGGTCGGGGGCACAAGAGACCCAGTACTTC.

The table lists this clone with a count of one. The rearrangement uses TRBV14 and TRBJ2-3; 8 bases agree with TRBD2. The CDR3 consists of 15 residues. V trimming: 2 bases; J trimming: 2 bases; junction bases outside the gene matches: 3. Germline loops: CDR1 SGHDN, CDR2 FVKESK. The CDR3 nucleotides read TGTGCCAGCAGCCAACGCGGGGGGTACACAGATACGCAGTATTTT. Translated, it gives CASSQRGGYTDTQYF.

This clone was recorded only once. The V call is TRBV30, the J call TRBJ2-5; TRBD1 might be the D (6 bases). V lost 7 bases and J lost 5, with 20 bases in between. From germline, CDR1 is GTSNPN and CDR2 SVGIG (reference sequence). This CDR3 contains 14 residues. The CDR3 DNA follows: TGTGCCTCCACACAAGCCACAGGGCTCGAGACCCAGTACTTC. This translates into CASTQATGLETQYF.

This chain links TRBV19 with TRBJ2-3; D is tentatively TRBD1 or TRBD2 (5 bases each). Germline V gene lookup returns CDR1 LNHDA and CDR2 SQIVND (reference sequence). The CDR3 totals 15 residues. V was cut by 5 bases and J by 4 bases, with 16 bases left in between. CDR3 DNA sequence: TGTGCCAGTAGTCCCCGGGACGGCGGAGCAGATACGCAGTATTTT. Translated: CASSPRDGGADTQYF.

The chain is built from TRBV18 and TRBJ2-2; TRBD2 agrees at 8 bases. The CDR3 extends over 15 amino acids. The V gene's germline CDR1 is KGHSH and CDR2 LQKENI. With 2 bases clipped from V and 3 bases from J, the junction kept 2 bases outside the gene matches. CDR3 in amino acids: CASSPTSGYTGELFF. For the CDR3, the DNA is TGTGCCAGCTCACCAACTAGCGGATACACCGGGGAGCTGTTTTTT.